This T cell receptor beta chain came from a study of blood T cell repertoires in COVID-19. Whole-study context: Samples came from the United States, Italy and Spain, spanning acute and convalescent COVID-19. PBMCs, B-cell-depleted T cells, or T cells provided the cDNA or gDNA that made up the material.

Original methodology: Estimates of nucleated cell counts were drawn from the amplification of reference gene primers. Assay: immunoSEQ multiplex PCR; the TCRdb copy retains only in-frame clones and omits some. That table supplies the V and J calls and clone size; D and trimming were determined from the DNA. The sample consists of hundreds of thousands of clones, roughly nine tenths of them appearing once. Germline V gene data show CDR1 as LNHDA and CDR2 as SQIVND (reference sequence). CDR3 length: 13 residues. V lost 5 bases and J lost 8, with 12 bases in between. This receptor was obtained from a young woman with COVID-19, enrolled during active disease. The sequenced sample was peripheral blood. The chain has TRBV19 and TRBJ1-4; the D is unclear. CDR3 loop: CASSGGTGEKLFF. The DNA of the CDR3 is TGTGCCAGTAGTGGAGGTACGGGGGAAAAACTGTTTTTT. The entire variable domain, with the rest obtained from reference TRBV19 and TRBJ1-4, is as follows: DGGITQSPKYLFRKEGQNVTLSCEQNLNHDAMYWYRQDPGQGLRLIYYSQIVNDFQKGDIAEGYSVSREKKESFPLTVTSAQKNPTAFYLCASSGGTGEKLFFGSGTQLSVL.